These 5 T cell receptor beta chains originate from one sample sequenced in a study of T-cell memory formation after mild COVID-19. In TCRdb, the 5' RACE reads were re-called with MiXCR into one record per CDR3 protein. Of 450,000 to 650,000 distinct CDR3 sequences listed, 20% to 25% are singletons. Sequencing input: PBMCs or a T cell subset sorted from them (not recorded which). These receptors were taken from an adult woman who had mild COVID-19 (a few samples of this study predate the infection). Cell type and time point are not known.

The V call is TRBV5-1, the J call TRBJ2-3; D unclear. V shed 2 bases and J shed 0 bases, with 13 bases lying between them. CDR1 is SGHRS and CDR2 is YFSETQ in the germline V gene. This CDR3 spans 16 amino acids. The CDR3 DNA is TGCGCCAGCAGCTTCAAAACTATGACCAGCACAGATACGCAGTATTTT. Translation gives CASSFKTMTSTDTQYF.

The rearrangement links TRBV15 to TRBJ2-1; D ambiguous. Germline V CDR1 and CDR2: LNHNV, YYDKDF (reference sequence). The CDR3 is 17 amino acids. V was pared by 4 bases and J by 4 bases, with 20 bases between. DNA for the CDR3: TGTGCCACCAGCACTATCCCCGCGGCCTCCTGGTACAATGAGCAGTTCTTC. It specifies CATSTIPAASWYNEQFF.

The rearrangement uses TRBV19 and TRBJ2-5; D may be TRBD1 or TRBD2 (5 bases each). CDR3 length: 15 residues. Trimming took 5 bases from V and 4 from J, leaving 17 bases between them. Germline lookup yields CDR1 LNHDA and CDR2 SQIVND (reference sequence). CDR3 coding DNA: TGTGCCAGTAGTGATCTTAGCGACAGCGGAGAGACCCAGTACTTC. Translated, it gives CASSDLSDSGETQYF.

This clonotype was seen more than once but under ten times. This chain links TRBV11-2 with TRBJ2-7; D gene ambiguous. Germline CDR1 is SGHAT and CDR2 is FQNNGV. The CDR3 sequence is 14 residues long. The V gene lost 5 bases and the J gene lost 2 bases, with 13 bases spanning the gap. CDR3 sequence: CASSPRLETYEQYF. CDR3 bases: TGTGCCAGCAGCCCCCGACTGGAAACCTACGAGCAGTACTTC.

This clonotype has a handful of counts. The CDR3 DNA follows: TGTGCCAGCAGTTTGCTAGCGGGAGGTCTAGGCGAGCAGTACTTC. Translated, it gives CASSLLAGGLGEQYF. V and J are TRBV27 and TRBJ2-7; 11 nucleotides match TRBD2. The V segment lost 3 bases and the J segment 6 bases; nucleotides outside the gene matches: 7. The CDR3 contains 15 residues. Per germline, CDR1 MNHEY and CDR2 SMNVEV (reference sequence).